This note documents a single TCR beta chain sequence. The specificity of this receptor is unknown. No much larger clonotype is one base removed from it; base qualities were not supplied. Genomic DNA served as template for TCR beta VDJ combination and CDR3 sequence profiling. An Illumina HiSeq 2000 was the platform used for TCR repertoire sequencing. Processing in the source paper ran as follows. TRBV/TRBJ rearrangement plots, CDR3 size and DJ length profiles, and Simpson's diversity index were used to assess repertoires. The most abundant DNA sequence in the deep sequencing data was taken as the immunodominant clone. CDR3 amino acid sequences were screened for sharing across subjects and were compared with published repertoires and the VDJdb database. The public reads were quality trimmed at Q25 with fastp and then assembled into clones with MiXCR by TCRdb, keeping productive beta chains. Every distinct CDR3 protein forms one entry, paired with its most common genes and DNA. TCRdb, not the original authors, processed these V and J calls. The sample contains approximately 180,000 distinct CDR3 sequences, 55% to 65% of them found a single time. Roughly 46% of the sample belongs to the ten largest clones.

Patients chosen for sequencing had shown expansion of CD8+CD57+ cells by flow cytometry. Every patient had a diagnosis of severe acquired aplastic anemia based on International Study of Aplastic Anemia and Agranulocytosis and Camitta criteria. At the time blood was sampled, none of the patients had received any therapy. TCR repertoires of sorted CD4+ and CD8+ blood T cells from severe aplastic anemia patients and healthy subjects were deep-sequenced in the study. In the USA, patient enrollment took place under clinicaltrials.gov protocols 00001620, 01623167, 00001397, 00071045, 00081523 and 00961064. Ficoll-Paque density gradient centrifugation was used to isolate peripheral blood mononuclear cells. Before DNA was extracted, CD4+ and CD8+ T cells were sorted using either FACS or magnetic beads. The record originates from a study of CD8+CD57+ T cells in acquired aplastic anemia (dated by TCRdb to the late 2010s). A note on the overall study: On average, sorted CD4+ and CD8+ cells yielded 3.2 ug of extracted DNA, with a range of about 0.19 to 30 ug. A CD8+CD57+ expansion meant a frequency higher than the mean frequency seen in healthy subjects.

The full study reports these points: Although 25 to 30 CD8+ CDR3 sequences were shared by patients and controls, these sequences appeared highly expressed in patients and within the immunodominant clones of patients. Patients and healthy controls showed no significant difference in CD8+ Simpson's diversity (P=0.060).

From a lookup of the germline V gene (reference sequence), CDR1 and CDR2 are LNHDA and SQIVND. The germline V end is reduced by 6 bases and the J end by 7 bases; junction bases left unmatched: 12. The CDR3 goes from the cysteine to the phenylalanine over 15 residues. Only the CDR3 DNA is retained, 45 bases long and in frame from the first base. The sample was sorted CD4+, CD8+, or CD8+CD57+ T cells (not recorded which) from PBMCs. This receptor was taken from a human donor with aplastic anemia. The sequence links TRBV19 to TRBJ2-5, with 9 junctional bases fitting TRBD1. In nucleotides, the sequence is TGTGCCAGTAGAAGCGGACAGGGGCCGGGCGGGACCCAGTACTTC. This codes for CASRSGQGPGGTQYF.